This T cell receptor (beta chain) was documented in a study of graft-versus-host responses after intestinal transplantation. Germline V lookup: CDR1 SGHNT, CDR2 YYREEE (reference sequence). The CDR3 consists of 15 residues. V lost 0 bases and J 5 bases, leaving 14 bases between the germline ends. This clone is a singleton in its sample. Its antigen remains unknown. Clones were read by immunoSEQ multiplex PCR, and TCRdb kept only the in-frame ones, dropping some. The repertoire consists of tens of thousands of clones, with approximately 90% occurring once and the leading ten covering 7.6%. The gene calls are TRBV5-4 and TRBJ1-1; D might be TRBD1 (5 bases). This TCR was sampled from a human donor who was the organ donor for an intestinal transplant. The source material was unstimulated CD8+ T cells sorted from spleen or lymph node cells, sampled before transplant. CDR3 region: CASSLGSGGETEAFF. In DNA form, the CDR3 reads TGTGCCAGCAGCTTGGGTTCGGGGGGGGAGACTGAAGCTTTCTTT.